Reported below is one TCR beta chain. Its specificity is unknown. The sample belongs to a study of cytomegalovirus exposure and HLA in healthy donors. About the research overall: Later analysis reported that the approximately 120 validation repertoires shared the platform of the approximately 620 first-cohort repertoires.

Study results and limitations: Confirmation in vitro established that a few CMV-associated chains were specific for CMV antigens.

The CDR3 is made up of 11 amino acids. Separation from the approximately 710-subject first cohort characterized the roughly 110-subject validation cohort, to which the donors belonged. TCRdb's copy holds only in-frame clones and misses some; the assay was immunoSEQ multiplex PCR. The sample has approximately 200,000 clones; 84% are singletons. The clonotype originates from a man aged 18 to 29 in good health and CMV-seropositive. What was sequenced was PBMCs. The chain couples TRBV21-1 to TRBJ2-5; the D call of TRBD1 is as the table states it, not checked on the DNA. TRBV21-1 is shown as a pseudogene. The chain's CDR3 is CARQGQETQYF. CDR3 coding DNA: TGTGCCAGACAGGGACAAGAGACCCAGTACTTC.